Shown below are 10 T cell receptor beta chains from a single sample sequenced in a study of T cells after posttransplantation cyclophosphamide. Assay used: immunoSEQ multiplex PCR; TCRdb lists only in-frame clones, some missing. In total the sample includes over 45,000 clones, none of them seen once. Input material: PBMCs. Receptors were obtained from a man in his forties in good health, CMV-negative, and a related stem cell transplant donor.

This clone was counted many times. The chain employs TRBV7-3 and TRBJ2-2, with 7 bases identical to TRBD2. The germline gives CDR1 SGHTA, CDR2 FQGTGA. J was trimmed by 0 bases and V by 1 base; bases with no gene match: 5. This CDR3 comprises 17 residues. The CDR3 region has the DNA TGTGCCAGCAGCTTAAGTCCCCTAGCGGCGAACACCGGGGAGCTGTTTTTT. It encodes CASSLSPLAANTGELFF.

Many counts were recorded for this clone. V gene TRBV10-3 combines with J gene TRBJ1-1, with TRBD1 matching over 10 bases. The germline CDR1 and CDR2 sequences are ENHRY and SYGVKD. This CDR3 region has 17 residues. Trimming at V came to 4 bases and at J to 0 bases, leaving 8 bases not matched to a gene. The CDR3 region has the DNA TGTGCCATCAGTGTTGGGACAGGGGCGGCCATGAACACTGAAGCTTTCTTT. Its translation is CAISVGTGAAMNTEAFF.

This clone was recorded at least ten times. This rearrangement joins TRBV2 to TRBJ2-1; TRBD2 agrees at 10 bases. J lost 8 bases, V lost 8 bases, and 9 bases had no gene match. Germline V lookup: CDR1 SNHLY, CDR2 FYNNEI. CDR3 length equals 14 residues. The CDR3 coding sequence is TGTGCCAGCCAGGCTAGCGGGAGTACTGATGAGCAGTTCTTC. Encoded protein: CASQASGSTDEQFF.

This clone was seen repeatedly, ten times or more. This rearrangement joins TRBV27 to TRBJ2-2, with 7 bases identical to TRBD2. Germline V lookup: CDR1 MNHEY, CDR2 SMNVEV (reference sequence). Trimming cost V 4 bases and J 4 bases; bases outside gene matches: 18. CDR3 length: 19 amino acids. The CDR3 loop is CASSSRGSGIVVGTGELFF. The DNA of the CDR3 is TGTGCCAGCAGTTCTCGGGGCAGCGGGATTGTTGTGGGCACCGGGGAGCTGTTTTTT.

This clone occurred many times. CDR3 sequence: CASSQTGTGGSQPQHF. DNA for the CDR3: TGTGCCAGCAGCCAAACCGGGACAGGGGGATCTCAGCCCCAGCATTTT. The chain couples TRBV7-2 to TRBJ1-5, with TRBD1 matching over 11 bases. Germline-derived CDR1 and CDR2 are SGHTA and FQGNSA. Trimming cost V 5 bases and J 6 bases; bases outside gene matches: 9. The CDR3 length is 16 residues.

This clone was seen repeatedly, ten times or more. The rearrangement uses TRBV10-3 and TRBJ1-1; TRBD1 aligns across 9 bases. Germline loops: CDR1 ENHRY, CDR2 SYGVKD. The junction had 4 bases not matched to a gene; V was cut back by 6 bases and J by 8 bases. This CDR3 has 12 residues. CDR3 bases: TGTGCCATCAGCAAGGACAGGGGAGAAGCTTTCTTT. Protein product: CAISKDRGEAFF.

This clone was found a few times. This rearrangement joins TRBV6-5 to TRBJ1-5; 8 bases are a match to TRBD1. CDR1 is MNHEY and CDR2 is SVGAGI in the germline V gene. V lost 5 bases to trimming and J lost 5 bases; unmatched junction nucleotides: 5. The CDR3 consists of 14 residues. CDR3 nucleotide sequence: TGTGCCAGCAGTGGCAGGGGGCGCGATCAGCCCCAGCATTTT. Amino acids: CASSGRGRDQPQHF.

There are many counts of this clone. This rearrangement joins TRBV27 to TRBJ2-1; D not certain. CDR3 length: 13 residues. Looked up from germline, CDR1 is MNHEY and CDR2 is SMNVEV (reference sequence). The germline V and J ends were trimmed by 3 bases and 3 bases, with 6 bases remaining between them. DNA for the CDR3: TGTGCCAGCAGTTTCGACTTCTACAATGAGCAGTTCTTC. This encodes CASSFDFYNEQFF.

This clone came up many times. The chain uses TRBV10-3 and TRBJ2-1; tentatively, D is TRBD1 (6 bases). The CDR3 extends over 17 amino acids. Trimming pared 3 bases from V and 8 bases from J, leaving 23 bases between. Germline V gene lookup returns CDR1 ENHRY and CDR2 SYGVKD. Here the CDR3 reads CAISDPYRVNGRDEQFF. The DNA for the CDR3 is TGTGCCATCAGTGACCCGTACAGGGTAAATGGTCGGGATGAGCAGTTCTTC.

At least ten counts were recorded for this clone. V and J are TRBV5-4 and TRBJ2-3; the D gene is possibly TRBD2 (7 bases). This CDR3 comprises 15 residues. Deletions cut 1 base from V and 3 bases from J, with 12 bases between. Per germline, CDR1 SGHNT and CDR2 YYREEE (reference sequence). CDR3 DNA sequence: TGTGCCAGCAGCTTGAGGGGGAGGGCTACAGATACGCAGTATTTT. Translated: CASSLRGRATDTQYF.